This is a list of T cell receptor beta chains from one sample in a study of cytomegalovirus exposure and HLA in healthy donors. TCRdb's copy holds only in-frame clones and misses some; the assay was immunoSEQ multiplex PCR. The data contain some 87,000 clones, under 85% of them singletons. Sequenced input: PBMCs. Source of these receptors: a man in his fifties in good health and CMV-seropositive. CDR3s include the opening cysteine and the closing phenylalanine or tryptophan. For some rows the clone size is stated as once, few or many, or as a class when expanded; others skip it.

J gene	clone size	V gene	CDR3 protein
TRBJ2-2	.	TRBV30	CAWGRGTGELFF
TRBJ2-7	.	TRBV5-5	CASSKEGGFSYEQYF
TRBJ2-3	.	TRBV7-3	CASSRGLAGGEDTQYF
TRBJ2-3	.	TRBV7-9	CASSSSTSTDTQYF
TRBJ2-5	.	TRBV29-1	CSVERQQGGKTQYF
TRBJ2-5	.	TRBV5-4	CASSLKGGENSETQYF
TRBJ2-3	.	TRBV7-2	CASSPGTSGGRTDTQYF
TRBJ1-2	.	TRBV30	CAWGTGVNYGYTF
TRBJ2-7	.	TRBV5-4	CASSFGTGTNEQYF
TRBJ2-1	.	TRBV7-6	CASSSQGASYNEQFF
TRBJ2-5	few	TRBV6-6	CASNDVPRDSQETQYF
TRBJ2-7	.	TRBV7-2	CASSNTGRGSYEQYF
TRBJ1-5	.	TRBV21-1	CARGGVGQPQHF
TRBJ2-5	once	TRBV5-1	CASSLSGGETQYF
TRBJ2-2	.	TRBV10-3	CAIRAGSNTGELFF
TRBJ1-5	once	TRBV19	CASRLQGNSNQPQHF
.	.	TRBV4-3	CASSQNFRLGDSYEQYF
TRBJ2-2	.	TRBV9	CASSGSGGETGELFF
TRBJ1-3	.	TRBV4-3	CASSQDGRSPGNTIYF
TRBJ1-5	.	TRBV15	CATIARPLAQHF
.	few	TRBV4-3	CASSQGPGGASYEQYF
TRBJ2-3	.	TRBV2	CASSRDSDTQYF
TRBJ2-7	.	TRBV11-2	CASSFDTGNREQYF
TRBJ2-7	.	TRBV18	CASSPRDGGYEQYF
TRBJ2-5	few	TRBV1	CTSSPPGERETQYF
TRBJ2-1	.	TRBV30	CAWSGNFGEQFF
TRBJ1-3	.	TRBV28	CASSGGGSGNTIYF
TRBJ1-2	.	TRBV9	CASSTGPYGYTF
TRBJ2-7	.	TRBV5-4	CASSLGESGVFSYEQYF